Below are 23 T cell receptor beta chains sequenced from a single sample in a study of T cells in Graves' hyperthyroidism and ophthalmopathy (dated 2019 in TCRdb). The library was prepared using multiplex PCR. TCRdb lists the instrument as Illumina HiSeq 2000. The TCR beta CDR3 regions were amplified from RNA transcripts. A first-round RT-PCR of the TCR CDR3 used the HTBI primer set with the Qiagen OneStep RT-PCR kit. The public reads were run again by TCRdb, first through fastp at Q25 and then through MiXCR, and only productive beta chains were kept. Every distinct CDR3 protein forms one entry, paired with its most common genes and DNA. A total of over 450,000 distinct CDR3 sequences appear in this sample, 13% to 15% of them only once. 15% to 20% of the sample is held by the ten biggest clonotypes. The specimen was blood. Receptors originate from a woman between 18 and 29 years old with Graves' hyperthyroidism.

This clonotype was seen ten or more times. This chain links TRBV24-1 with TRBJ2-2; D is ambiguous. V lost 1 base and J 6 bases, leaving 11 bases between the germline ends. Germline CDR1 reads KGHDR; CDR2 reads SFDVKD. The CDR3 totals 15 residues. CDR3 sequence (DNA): TGTGCCACCAGTGATTTAGGTACCCAGGCCGGGGAGCTGTTTTTT. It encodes CATSDLGTQAGELFF.

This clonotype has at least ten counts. CDR3 amino acids: CASTLRLGAPDTQYF. CDR3 DNA sequence: TGTGCCAGTACCCTTAGACTAGGGGCTCCAGATACGCAGTATTTT. J is TRBJ2-3 and V is TRBV19; D might be TRBD2 (6 bases). Germline assignment: CDR1 LNHDA and CDR2 SQIVND (reference sequence). CDR3 size: 15 residues. Trimming left V 7 bases short and J 4 bases short, with 18 bases between.

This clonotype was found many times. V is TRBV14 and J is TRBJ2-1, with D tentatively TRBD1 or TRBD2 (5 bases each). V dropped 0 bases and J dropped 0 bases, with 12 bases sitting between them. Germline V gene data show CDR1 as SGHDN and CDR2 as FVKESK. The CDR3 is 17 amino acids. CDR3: CASSQDSGPLSYNEQFF. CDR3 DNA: TGTGCCAGCAGCCAAGATTCGGGACCACTCTCCTACAATGAGCAGTTCTTC.

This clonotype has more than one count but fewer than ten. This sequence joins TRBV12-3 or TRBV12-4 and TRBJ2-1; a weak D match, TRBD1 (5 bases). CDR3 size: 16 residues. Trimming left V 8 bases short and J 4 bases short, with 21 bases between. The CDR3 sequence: CASVRGRSVGYNEQFF. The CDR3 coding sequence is TGTGCCAGCGTTAGGGGTCGGAGCGTGGGGTACAATGAGCAGTTCTTC.

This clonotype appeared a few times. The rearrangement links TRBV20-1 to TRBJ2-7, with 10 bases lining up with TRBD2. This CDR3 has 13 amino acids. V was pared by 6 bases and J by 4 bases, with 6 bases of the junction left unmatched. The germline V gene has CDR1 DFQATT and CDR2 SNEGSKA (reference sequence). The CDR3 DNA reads TGCAGTGCCCCGGCTAGCGGGAGTTACGAGCAGTACTTC. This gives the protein CSAPASGSYEQYF.

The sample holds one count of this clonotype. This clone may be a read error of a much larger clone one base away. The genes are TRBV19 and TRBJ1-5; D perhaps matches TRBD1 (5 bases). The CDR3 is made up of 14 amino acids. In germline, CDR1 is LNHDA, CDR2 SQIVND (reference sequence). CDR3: CASSIWGYNQPQRF. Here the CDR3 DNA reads TGTGCCAGTAGTATTTGGGGGTACAATCAGCCCCAGCGTTTT.

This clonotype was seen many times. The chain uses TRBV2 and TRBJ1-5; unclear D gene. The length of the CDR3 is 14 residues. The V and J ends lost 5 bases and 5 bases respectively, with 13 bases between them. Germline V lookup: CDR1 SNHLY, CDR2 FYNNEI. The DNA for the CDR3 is TGTGCCAGCAGTTGGCAGGAAGGCCATCAGCCCCAGCATTTT. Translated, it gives CASSWQEGHQPQHF.

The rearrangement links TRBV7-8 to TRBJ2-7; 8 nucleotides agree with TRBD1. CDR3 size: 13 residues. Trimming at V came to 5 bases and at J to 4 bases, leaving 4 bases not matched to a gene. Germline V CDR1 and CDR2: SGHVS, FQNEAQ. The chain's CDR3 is CASSRDRQYEQYF. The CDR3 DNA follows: TGTGCCAGCAGCCGGGACAGGCAGTACGAGCAGTACTTC.

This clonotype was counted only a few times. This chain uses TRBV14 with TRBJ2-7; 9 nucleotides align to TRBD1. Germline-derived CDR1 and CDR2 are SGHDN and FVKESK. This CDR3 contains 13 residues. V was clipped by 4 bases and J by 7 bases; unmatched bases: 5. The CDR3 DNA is TGTGCCAGCAGCCGGGGACAGGGAATGGAGCAGTACGTC. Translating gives CASSRGQGMEQYV.

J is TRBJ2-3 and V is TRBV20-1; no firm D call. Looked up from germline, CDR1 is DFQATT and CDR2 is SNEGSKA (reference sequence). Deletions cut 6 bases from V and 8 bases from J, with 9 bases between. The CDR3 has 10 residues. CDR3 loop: CSAPLGTQYF. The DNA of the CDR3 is TGCAGTGCCCCCCTTGGTACGCAGTATTTT.

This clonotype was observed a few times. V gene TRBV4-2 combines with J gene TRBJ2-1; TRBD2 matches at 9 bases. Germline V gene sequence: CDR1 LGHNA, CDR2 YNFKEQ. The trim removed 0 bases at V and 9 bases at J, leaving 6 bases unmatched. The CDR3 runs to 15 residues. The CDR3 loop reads CASSQELAGGGEQFF. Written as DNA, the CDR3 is TGTGCCAGCAGCCAAGAGCTTGCGGGAGGGGGTGAGCAGTTCTTC.

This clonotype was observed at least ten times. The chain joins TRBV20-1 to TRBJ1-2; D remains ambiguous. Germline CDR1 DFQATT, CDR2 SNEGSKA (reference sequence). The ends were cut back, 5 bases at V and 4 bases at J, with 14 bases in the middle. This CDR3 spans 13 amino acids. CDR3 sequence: CSAVTTDGYGYTF. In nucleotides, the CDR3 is TGCAGTGCTGTGACAACAGATGGCTATGGCTACACCTTC.

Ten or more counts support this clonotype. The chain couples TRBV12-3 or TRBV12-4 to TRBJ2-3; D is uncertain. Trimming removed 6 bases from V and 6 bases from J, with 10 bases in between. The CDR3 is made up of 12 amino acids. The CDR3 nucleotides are TGTGCCAGCAGGAGGCCTCTGGATACGCAGTATTTT. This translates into CASRRPLDTQYF.

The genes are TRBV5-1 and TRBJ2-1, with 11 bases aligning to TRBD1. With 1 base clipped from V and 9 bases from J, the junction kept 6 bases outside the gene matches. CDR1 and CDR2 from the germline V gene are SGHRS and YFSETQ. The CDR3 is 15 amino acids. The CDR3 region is CASSLKGTGGSEQFF. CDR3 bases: TGCGCCAGCAGCTTGAAGGGGACAGGGGGAAGTGAGCAGTTCTTC.

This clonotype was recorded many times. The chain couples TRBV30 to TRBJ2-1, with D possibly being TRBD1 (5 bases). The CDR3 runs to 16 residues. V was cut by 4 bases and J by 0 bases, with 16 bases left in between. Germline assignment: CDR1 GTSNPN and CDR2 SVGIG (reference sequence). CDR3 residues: CAWTGYDTYSYNEQFF. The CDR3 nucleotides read TGTGCCTGGACAGGGTACGATACATACTCCTACAATGAGCAGTTCTTC.

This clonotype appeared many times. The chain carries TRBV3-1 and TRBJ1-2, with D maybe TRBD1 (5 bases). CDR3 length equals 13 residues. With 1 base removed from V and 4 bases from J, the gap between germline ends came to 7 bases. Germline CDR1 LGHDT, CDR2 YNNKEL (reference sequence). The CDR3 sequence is CASSQAQGYGYTF. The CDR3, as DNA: TGTGCCAGCAGCCAAGCCCAGGGCTATGGCTACACCTTC.

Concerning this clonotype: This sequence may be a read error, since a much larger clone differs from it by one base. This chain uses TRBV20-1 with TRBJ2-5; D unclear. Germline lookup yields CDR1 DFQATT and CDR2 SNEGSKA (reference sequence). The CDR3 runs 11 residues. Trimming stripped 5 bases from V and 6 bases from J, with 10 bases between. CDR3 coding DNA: TGCAGTGCTCACCAAAGCAAGACCCAGTACTTC. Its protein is CSAHQSKTQYF.

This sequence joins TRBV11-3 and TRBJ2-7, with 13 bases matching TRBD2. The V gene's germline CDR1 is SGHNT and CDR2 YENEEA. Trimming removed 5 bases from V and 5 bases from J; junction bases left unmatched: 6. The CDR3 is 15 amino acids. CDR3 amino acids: CASSTLAGGPHEQYF. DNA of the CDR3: TGTGCCAGCAGCACACTAGCGGGAGGGCCCCACGAGCAGTACTTC.

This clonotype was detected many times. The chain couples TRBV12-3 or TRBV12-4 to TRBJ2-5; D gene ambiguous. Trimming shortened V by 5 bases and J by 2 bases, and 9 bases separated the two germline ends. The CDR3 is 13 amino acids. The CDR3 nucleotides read TGTGCCAGCAGTCTTAGAATTCAAGAGACCCAGTACTTC. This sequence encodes CASSLRIQETQYF.

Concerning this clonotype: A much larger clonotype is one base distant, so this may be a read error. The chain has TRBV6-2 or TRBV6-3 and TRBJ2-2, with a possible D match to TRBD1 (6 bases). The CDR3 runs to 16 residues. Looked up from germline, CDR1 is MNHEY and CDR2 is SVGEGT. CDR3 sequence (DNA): TGTGCCACCAAAAGCGCCGGGACACAGAACACCGGGGAGCCGTTTTTT. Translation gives CATKSAGTQNTGEPFF.

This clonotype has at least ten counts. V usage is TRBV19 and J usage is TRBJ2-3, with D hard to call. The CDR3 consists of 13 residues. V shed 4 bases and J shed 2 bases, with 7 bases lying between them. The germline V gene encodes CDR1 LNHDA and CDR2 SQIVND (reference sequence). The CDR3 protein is CASSTTLTDTQYF. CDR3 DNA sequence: TGTGCCAGTAGTACGACCCTCACAGATACGCAGTATTTT.

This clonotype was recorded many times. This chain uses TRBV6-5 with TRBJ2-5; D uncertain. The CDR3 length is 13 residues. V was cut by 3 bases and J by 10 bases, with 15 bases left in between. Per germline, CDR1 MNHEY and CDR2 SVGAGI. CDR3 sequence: CASSYEAFGVQYF. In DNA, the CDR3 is TGTGCCAGCAGTTATGAAGCATTCGGAGTCCAGTACTTC.

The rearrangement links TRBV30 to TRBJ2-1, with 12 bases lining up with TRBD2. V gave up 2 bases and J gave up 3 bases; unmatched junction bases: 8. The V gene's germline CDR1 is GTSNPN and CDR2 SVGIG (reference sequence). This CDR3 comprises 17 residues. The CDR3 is CAWSPSGRARYYNEQFF. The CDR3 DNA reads TGTGCCTGGAGTCCTAGCGGGAGGGCCCGGTACTACAATGAGCAGTTCTTC. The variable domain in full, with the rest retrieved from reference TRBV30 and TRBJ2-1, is SQTIHQWPATLVQPVGSPLSLECTVEGTSNPNLYWYRQAAGRGLQLLFYSVGIGQISSEVPQNLSASRPQDRQFILSSKKLLLSDSGFYLCAWSPSGRARYYNEQFFGPGTRLTVL.